This T cell receptor (beta chain) was recorded in a study of a mutant IDH1 vaccine in newly diagnosed glioma. About the study: Previous treatment comprised radiotherapy, temozolomide, or both, mostly both. Visit timing is recorded as week 35 for V12 and week 47 for V13.

The data were produced by immunoSEQ multiplex PCR, yet TCRdb's version contains in-frame clones alone and is incomplete. Altogether nearly 50,000 clones are present, about four fifths being singletons, with the ten largest covering about 4.5%. The time point: week 47, end of study. Alongside topical imiquimod, each dose of vaccine comprised 300 ug of mutant IDH1 20-mer peptide. Germline V gene data show CDR1 as SNHLY and CDR2 as FYNNEI. Trimming cost V 6 bases and J 4 bases; bases outside gene matches: 3. This CDR3 is 14 amino acids long. Of note for this clone: Its cognate antigen is unknown. The same CDR3 also results from other DNA sequences found in this sample.

This clonotype originated in a woman aged 25 to 39 with glioma. Some clones in this sample may be carry-over from other donors' samples. The sample consisted of PBMCs, taken from a glioma patient whose treatment included an IDH1 peptide vaccine. The chain employs TRBV2 and TRBJ1-5, with 10 bases that match TRBD1. CDR3 sequence reads: CASSGQGGNQPQHF. In DNA, the CDR3 is TGTGCCAGCAGCGGACAGGGGGGGAATCAGCCCCAGCATTTT.